Each of the 30 T cell receptor beta chains below was sequenced from the same sample in a study of blood T cell repertoires in COVID-19. Produced via immunoSEQ multiplex PCR; TCRdb's table is partial and in-frame only. The table includes 75,000 to 90,000 clones, 80% detected once. Sequencing input: peripheral blood. The receptors here all came from a woman aged 40 to 49 with active or convalescent COVID-19.

The genes are TRBV7-9 and TRBJ1-3, with 9 bases lining up with TRBD1. Trimming at V came to 4 bases and at J to 4 bases, leaving 5 bases not matched to a gene. Per germline, CDR1 SEHNR and CDR2 FQNEAQ (reference sequence). The CDR3 consists of 15 residues. The DNA for the CDR3 is TGTGCCAGCAGCTCGGGACAGGGCTCGGGAAACACCATATATTTT. It yields the protein CASSSGQGSGNTIYF.

This clone came up a few times. This chain links TRBV18 with TRBJ1-6, with no clear D. Germline V gene sequence: CDR1 KGHSH, CDR2 LQKENI. The CDR3 contains 14 residues. V dropped 6 bases and J dropped 8 bases, with 14 bases sitting between them. Here the CDR3 reads CASSLEGRDSPLHF. The CDR3 DNA reads TGTGCCAGCTCCCTTGAGGGAAGAGATTCACCCCTCCACTTT.

The chain recombines TRBV6-5 with TRBJ2-1; the match to TRBD1 covers 8 bases. CDR1 is MNHEY and CDR2 is SVGAGI in the germline V gene. Trimming cost V 9 bases and J 6 bases; bases outside gene matches: 7. The CDR3 has 13 residues. The CDR3 sequence: CASRRTGTNEQFF. The CDR3 DNA reads as TGTGCCAGTAGGCGGACAGGGACCAATGAGCAGTTCTTC.

The V and J genes are TRBV7-9 and TRBJ1-1; D remains ambiguous. CDR3 length equals 15 residues. V dropped 4 bases and J dropped 2 bases, with 14 bases sitting between them. Germline values: CDR1 SEHNR, CDR2 FQNEAQ (reference sequence). The CDR3 DNA reads TGTGCCAGCAGCTCGTGGACTGTGGGAAACACTGAAGCTTTCTTT. Amino acid sequence: CASSSWTVGNTEAFF.

DNA of the CDR3: TGTGCCAGCAGCTTAAGCTCTCGCGGGGGGGCCTATGAGCAGTTCTTC. Translated, it gives CASSLSSRGGAYEQFF. This chain connects TRBV7-6 to TRBJ2-1; TRBD2 aligns across 9 bases. The ends lost 2 bases at V and 8 bases at J; junction bases unmatched: 10. CDR3 length: 16 residues. Germline CDR1 and CDR2: SGHVS and FNYEAQ.

The chain is built from TRBV5-6 and TRBJ1-6, with 12 bases fitting TRBD1. The V and J ends lost 5 bases and 7 bases, in that order; junction bases with no gene match: 10. The germline V gene has CDR1 SGHDT and CDR2 YYEEEE. The CDR3 length is 17 residues. CDR3 sequence reads: CASSPTGTGGANSPLHF. In DNA, the CDR3 is TGTGCCAGCAGTCCAACCGGGACAGGGGGCGCAAATTCACCCCTCCACTTT. Full variable domain (missing parts from reference TRBV5-6 and TRBJ1-6): DAGVTQSPTHLIKTRGQQVTLRCSPKSGHDTVSWYQQALGQGPQFIFQYYEEEERQRGNFPDRFSGHQFPNYSSELNVNALLLGDSALYLCASSPTGTGGANSPLHFGNGTRLTVT.

This rearrangement joins TRBV9 to TRBJ2-1, with 9 bases aligning to TRBD2. With V trimmed by 2 bases and J by 3 bases, 3 bases remained unmatched. The CDR3 has 15 residues. The germline V gene encodes CDR1 SGDLS and CDR2 YYNGEE. CDR3 sequence (DNA): TGTGCCAGCAGCGTTGTTAGCGGGGGCTACAATGAGCAGTTCTTC. Translation: CASSVVSGGYNEQFF.

The chain recombines TRBV27 with TRBJ2-7; 7 bases map to TRBD1. The germline gives CDR1 MNHEY, CDR2 SMNVEV (reference sequence). This CDR3 has 12 amino acids. V lost 6 bases and J lost 5; bases outside the gene matches: 4. CDR3 nucleotide sequence: TGTGCCAGCAGGACAGGGCCAAACGAGCAGTACTTC. It encodes CASRTGPNEQYF.

The table lists this clone with a few counts. The rearrangement links TRBV7-3 to TRBJ2-2; perhaps TRBD2 as D (5 bases). Germline lookup yields CDR1 SGHTA and CDR2 FQGTGA. This CDR3 comprises 14 residues. V shed 2 bases and J shed 4 bases, with 8 bases lying between them. This CDR3 is CASSLYGSTGELFF. CDR3 sequence (DNA): TGTGCCAGCAGCTTATATGGGAGCACCGGGGAGCTGTTTTTT.

The chain carries TRBV10-3 and TRBJ1-3; D possibly corresponds to TRBD1 (5 bases). The CDR3 extends over 14 amino acids. CDR1 is ENHRY, CDR2 SYGVKD, per germline. V shed 7 bases and J shed 8 bases, with 18 bases lying between them. CDR3 bases: TGTGCCATCAACGAAGGGGCAGGGTCAGACACCATATATTTT. It translates to CAINEGAGSDTIYF.

The chain employs TRBV18 and TRBJ1-5; 9 bases agree with TRBD1. Losses at the gene ends were 4 bases for V and 4 bases for J; bases not matched to a gene: 2. The CDR3 has 14 residues. Germline V CDR1 and CDR2: KGHSH, LQKENI. Here the CDR3 reads CASSQGQGNQPQHF. The CDR3 DNA is TGTGCCAGCTCACAAGGACAGGGGAATCAGCCCCAGCATTTT. The whole variable domain, remainder taken from reference TRBV18 and TRBJ1-5, is NAGVMQNPRHLVRRRGQEARLRCSPMKGHSHVYWYRQLPEEGLKFMVYLQKENIIDESGMPKERFSAEFPKEGPSILRIQQVVRGDSAAYFCASSQGQGNQPQHFGDGTRLSIL.

The rearrangement uses TRBV3-1 (or the pseudogene TRBV3-2) and TRBJ2-7; TRBD2 agrees at 10 bases. The V and J ends lost 1 base and 4 bases, in that order; junction bases with no gene match: 4. The germline CDR1 and CDR2 sequences are LGHDT and YNNKEL (reference sequence). This CDR3 spans 15 amino acids. The DNA of the CDR3 is TGTGCCAGCAGCCAAGTGGCTAGCGGGAGTTACGAGCAGTACTTC. Protein sequence: CASSQVASGSYEQYF.

This clone has more than one count but fewer than ten. The chain links TRBV27 to TRBJ2-4, with D tentatively TRBD1 (6 bases). This CDR3 comprises 14 residues. Trimming took 8 bases from V and 3 from J, leaving 14 bases between them. Germline loops: CDR1 MNHEY, CDR2 SMNVEV (reference sequence). The CDR3 region has the DNA TGTGCCAGCTCCCACGACAGGCTCAAAAACATTCAGTACTTC. This translates into CASSHDRLKNIQYF.

Here the CDR3 reads CASSILKNTGELFF. Here the CDR3 DNA reads TGTGCCAGTAGTATACTTAAGAACACCGGGGAGCTGTTTTTT. The chain combines TRBV19 with TRBJ2-2; D not resolved. Trimming took off 2 bases at V and 1 base at J, with 5 bases between the two ends. The CDR3 sequence is 14 residues long. Looked up from germline, CDR1 is LNHDA and CDR2 is SQIVND (reference sequence).

V and J are TRBV6-6 and TRBJ2-7, with 7 bases that match TRBD1. The CDR3 is 14 amino acids. V lost 3 bases to trimming and J lost 1 base; unmatched junction nucleotides: 3. The germline V gene has CDR1 MNHNY and CDR2 SVGAGI (reference sequence). CDR3 DNA: TGTGCCAGCAGTTATCGGGACAGTTCCTACGAGCAGTACTTC. Translated: CASSYRDSSYEQYF.

About this clone itself: Different DNA sequences within this sample yield the same CDR3. The rearrangement joins TRBV4-3 to TRBJ2-5; TRBD1 aligns across 7 bases. Trimming at V came to 1 base and at J to 0 bases, leaving 2 bases not matched to a gene. Germline V lookup: CDR1 LGHNA, CDR2 YSLEER. The CDR3 has 15 amino acids. The CDR3 spells CASSQGDRDQETQYF. DNA for the CDR3: TGCGCCAGCAGCCAAGGAGACAGGGACCAAGAGACCCAGTACTTC.

The chain employs TRBV10-2 and TRBJ1-1, with D tentatively TRBD1 (6 bases). Germline lookup yields CDR1 WSHSY and CDR2 SAAADI. The CDR3 runs to 13 residues. Trimming removed 8 bases at V and 8 bases at J, with 18 bases between. CDR3: CASVSSEGVEAFF. The CDR3 DNA reads TGCGCCAGCGTTAGTAGCGAGGGGGTAGAAGCTTTCTTT.

The V gene is TRBV30, the J gene TRBJ2-2; D gene ambiguous. The CDR3 is 13 residues long. Germline V gene data show CDR1 as GTSNPN and CDR2 as SVGIG (reference sequence). Trimming removed 4 bases at V and 6 bases at J, with 12 bases between. In DNA form, the CDR3 reads TGTGCCTGGACAGGCACGACATCCGGGGAGCTGTTTTTT. This translates into CAWTGTTSGELFF.

The rearrangement links TRBV28 to TRBJ2-3; 10 bases are a match to TRBD1. Germline CDR1 reads MDHEN; CDR2 reads SYDVKM. There are 15 residues in the CDR3. Unmatched junction bases numbered 7, after V lost 6 bases and J lost 4 bases. CDR3 bases: TGTGCCAGCAGCCCCGACAGGGGGCTTTCAGATACGCAGTATTTT. Protein: CASSPDRGLSDTQYF.

This chain uses TRBV18 with TRBJ2-7; 7 nucleotides match TRBD1. The CDR3 is 14 amino acids. V gave up 0 bases and J gave up 6 bases; unmatched junction bases: 5. Per the germline V gene, CDR1 is KGHSH and CDR2 is LQKENI. CDR3 residues: CASSPPHRGSEQYF. The CDR3 bases are TGTGCCAGCTCACCACCCCACAGGGGCTCCGAGCAGTACTTC.

This clone occurred a few times. The chain uses TRBV2 and TRBJ1-1, with a possible D match to TRBD1 (6 bases). V was trimmed by 2 bases and J by 0 bases, leaving 10 bases between them. From germline, CDR1 is SNHLY and CDR2 FYNNEI. The length of the CDR3 is 15 residues. The CDR3 reads CASSELQGLNTEAFF. In nucleotides, the CDR3 is TGTGCCAGCAGTGAATTACAGGGCCTGAACACTGAAGCTTTCTTT.

This clone has only a few counts. This chain connects TRBV30 to TRBJ2-5; possibly TRBD1 for D (5 bases). The V gene's germline CDR1 is GTSNPN and CDR2 SVGIG (reference sequence). V was cut by 1 base and J by 4 bases, with 28 bases left in between. The CDR3 covers 19 residues. CDR3 bases: TGTGCCTGGAGTGCAACCGAGCTCCTCGACAGCCTAATGCCAGAGACCCAGTACTTC. Translated: CAWSATELLDSLMPETQYF. The full variable domain, in which reference TRBV30 and TRBJ2-5 provide the parts outside the CDR3, is SQTIHQWPATLVQPVGSPLSLECTVEGTSNPNLYWYRQAAGRGLQLLFYSVGIGQISSEVPQNLSASRPQDRQFILSSKKLLLSDSGFYLCAWSATELLDSLMPETQYFGPGTRLLVL.

The gene calls are TRBV2 and TRBJ2-7, with D possibly being TRBD1 (5 bases). The CDR3 has 13 amino acids. CDR1 and CDR2 (germline): SNHLY, FYNNEI. V lost 4 bases, J lost 4 bases, and 11 bases lay in between. The CDR3 is CASSVGPFYEQYF. For the CDR3, the DNA is TGTGCCAGCAGTGTGGGGCCCTTTTACGAGCAGTACTTC.

The chain combines TRBV7-9 with TRBJ2-3, with 7 bases identical to TRBD2. This CDR3 spans 14 amino acids. The V and J ends lost 4 bases and 5 bases, in that order; junction bases with no gene match: 6. Germline CDR1 and CDR2: SEHNR and FQNEAQ (reference sequence). The CDR3 loop reads CASSSTAGEDTQYF. DNA of the CDR3: TGTGCCAGCAGCTCGACGGCGGGAGAAGATACGCAGTATTTT.

This clone has just a few counts. The gene calls are TRBV28 and TRBJ1-1, with a weak D call TRBD1 (6 bases). This CDR3 comprises 15 residues. Trimming removed 8 bases at V and 5 bases at J, with 21 bases between. Germline CDR1 MDHEN, CDR2 SYDVKM. In DNA, the CDR3 is TGTGCCAGCGGTCTGGGGGACACCTCGTTAACTGAAGCTTTCTTT. It codes for CASGLGDTSLTEAFF.

The sample holds one count of this clone. V gene TRBV30 combines with J gene TRBJ2-5, with TRBD2 identical over 13 bases. Germline V gene lookup returns CDR1 GTSNPN and CDR2 SVGIG (reference sequence). The CDR3 has 15 amino acids. The junction had 2 bases not matched to a gene; V was cut back by 0 bases and J by 4 bases. The CDR3 loop is CAWSVGLAGVETQYF. The CDR3 DNA is TGTGCCTGGAGTGTCGGACTAGCGGGGGTAGAGACCCAGTACTTC.

The genes are TRBV7-8 and TRBJ2-5; TRBD1 might be the D (6 bases). Germline V gene sequence: CDR1 SGHVS, CDR2 FQNEAQ. CDR3 length: 17 amino acids. V was pared by 2 bases and J by 1 base, with 17 bases between. CDR3 amino acids: CASSLMIMSRGQETQYF. CDR3 DNA sequence: TGTGCCAGCAGCTTAATGATAATGTCCAGGGGCCAAGAGACCCAGTACTTC.

The chain carries TRBV29-1 and TRBJ2-1, with 8 bases matching TRBD2. V lost 2 bases to trimming and J lost 3 bases; unmatched junction nucleotides: 9. The CDR3 loop spans 16 amino acids. Germline V gene sequence: CDR1 SQVTM, CDR2 ANQGSEA. The CDR3 is CSVEWAGGHYYNEQFF. CDR3 DNA: TGCAGCGTTGAATGGGCGGGAGGACACTACTACAATGAGCAGTTCTTC.

V usage is TRBV19 and J usage is TRBJ2-4, with D uncertain. The CDR3 is 13 amino acids. Trimming took off 5 bases at V and 5 bases at J, with 10 bases between the two ends. Germline CDR1 LNHDA, CDR2 SQIVND (reference sequence). The chain's CDR3 is CASSPRSENIQYF. The CDR3, as DNA: TGTGCCAGTAGTCCTCGGTCGGAAAACATTCAGTACTTC.

The rearrangement links TRBV3-1 (or the pseudogene TRBV3-2) to TRBJ1-3, with 8 positions matching TRBD1. This CDR3 region has 14 residues. Trimming at V came to 4 bases and at J to 2 bases, leaving 1 base not matched to a gene. Germline loops: CDR1 LGHDT, CDR2 YNNKEL (reference sequence). CDR3 nucleotides: TGTGCCAGCAGCCCACAGGGGGCTGGAAACACCATATATTTT. Residues: CASSPQGAGNTIYF.